This T cell receptor beta chain was captured in a study of cytomegalovirus exposure and HLA in healthy donors (dated by TCRdb to the late 2010s). General notes on the study: In an earlier analysis of 550 to 750 of the donors, roughly 300 Gb of sequence data and approximately 120 million unique TCR beta sequences from about 190 million T cells were reported. Among 398 genotyped donors of the cohort, an average of around 240,000 unique TCR beta nucleotide sequences were sequenced per donor, roughly a sixth of them non-productive. The number of typed donors differed by locus: 629-630 for A, B, C, DRB1 and DQB1; some 540 for DQA1; approximately 600 for DPA1; and around 490 for DPB1. All discovery cohort repertoires had been generated on a single sequencing platform. The aim of the study was to test whether cataloging public T cell receptors could identify signatures of past pathogen exposure. A separate validation cohort of approximately 130 different subjects was used in addition to the roughly 670-subject first cohort. The study combined high-throughput TCR immunosequencing, statistical association of individual TCRs with disease status, and machine learning to predict cytomegalovirus infection status. To decide whether each TCR beta V gene segment behaved as functional or pseudogenic, an earlier analysis of approximately 600 of the donors relied on high-throughput TCR beta sequencing. An early release covering just under 650 HLA-typed donors comprised 250 to 350 gigabases of sequencing data and around 80 million unique TCR sequences. The later analysis used no new phenotypic data to find candidate immune exposures, relying instead on TCR beta sequences and their occurrence across donors. A handful of DR-DQ haplotypes were handled as single units for association and clustering because linkage in the cohort was strong. Among the roughly 400 genotyped donors, approximately 81% belonged to the genetic ancestry cluster associated with self-reported Caucasian donors. Donor age, sex, ethnicity and CMV serostatus were collected together with the repertoire data. HLA typing included class I and class II loci at four-digit resolution. To study patterns of TCR occurrence, a later analysis re-analyzed previously published TCR beta repertoires from 500 to 850 donors and added high-resolution HLA genotyping. The T cell repertoires of 700 or so subjects were profiled by immunosequencing and related to cytomegalovirus serostatus. In a later genetic analysis, genome-wide SNP genotypes for about three fifths of the roughly 670 donors were used, and that subset was treated as a discovery cohort.

V gives up 4 bases and J gives up 11 bases, and the segment between their germline ends measures 11 bases. The germline V gene (reference sequence) yields LNHDA for CDR1 and SQIVND for CDR2. There are 11 amino acids in the CDR3, from cysteine to phenylalanine inclusive. Only the CDR3 part of the read is kept: 33 bases, read in frame from the first base. The cohort consisted of 600 to 700 healthy bone marrow donors. All cohort members were sampled while nominally healthy, although unrecorded immune exposures were likely present. The donor was CMV seronegative and was included in the group of several hundred seronegative cohort members. A peripheral blood sample was collected from each donor, and TCR beta sequencing was performed on peripheral blood mononuclear cells. The Qiagen DNeasy Blood Extraction Kit was used to extract genomic DNA from the blood cell samples. This clone came up once. The antigen it binds to is not known. Per-base quality was not reported, and no clone a single base away is much larger than it.

Broader findings and caveats from the paper: A later analysis reported that several top co-occurrence clusters appeared linked to parvovirus B19, influenza, CMV and Epstein-Barr virus. In an earlier analysis of some 500 of the donors, most TCR beta V segments appeared in productive rearrangements about 87% or about 30% of the time, broadly matching IMGT annotations. Compared with the roughly 670-donor mean, donors in an Asian-associated ancestry cluster had fewer N-insertions in productive TCRs, according to a later genetic analysis. In a later analysis, most CMV-associated TCR beta chains were found to appear HLA-restricted, with HLA associations seemingly driven largely by CMV exposure. A further reported finding was that TCR beta sequences accurately predicted the HLA-A and HLA-B alleles for most subjects in the first cohort. In a later genetic analysis, a missense DCLRE1C variant was associated with V-gene and J-gene trimming of TCR beta chains, and the association was replicated in an independent cohort. In a later analysis, TCR association rates were found to vary across HLA loci, with the most associated TCRs seen for DRB1 alleles and the fewest for HLA-C alleles. Correlated functional status among segregating V segments might reflect linkage disequilibrium, but an unknown experimental factor could not be ruled out. Strong co-occurrence of HLA alleles, especially DR and DQ, made assigning TCR associations to individual alleles difficult. In a later analysis, about 17,000 TCR beta sequences were associated with specific HLA alleles at a false discovery rate of 0.05. In both the original and validation cohorts, the classifier was reported to diagnose cytomegalovirus status with high specificity and sensitivity. Because HLA typing was unavailable for some donors at each locus, only the typed subset was used in association tests. It was suggested by the authors that the approach could potentially be generalized to other disease states and immunological phenotypes. In a later analysis, HLA-associated TCR beta chains showed more clonal expansion and lower generation probabilities than non-associated chains that were equally common. Because counts were too low, roughly 16 rarely observed V segments, including chromosome 9 orphons, were left out of the earlier analysis of 587 of the donors. A total of 164 TCR beta chains were listed by the study as associated with cytomegalovirus. Because the 87-base-pair reads could not distinguish some IMGT-functional V segments, including TRBV6-2 and TRBV6-3, those segments were excluded. Immune exposure information for the cohort was limited to CMV serostatus. Most TCR sequences were seen in very few donors, while some public TCRs were found in many individuals. Only TCR beta chains were sequenced in this cohort, and the absence of alpha or paired-chain data limited detectable features. Sequencing depth was assumed to be roughly uniform across donors in the presence/absence analyses, though that assumption may not hold. A cluster of highly shared sequence variants was judged likely to represent a technical artifact of the sequencing pipeline. In vitro tests confirmed that a few of the cytomegalovirus-associated TCR beta chains recognize cytomegalovirus antigens.

Libraries were built with the immunoSEQ multiplex PCR assay. For the multiplex PCR, a mixture combining 60 forward primers for TCR Vbeta segments and 13 reverse primers for TCR Jbeta segments was used. Amplification of the CDR3 region of rearranged TCR beta genes was performed with a multiplex PCR assay on genomic DNA. The amplified TCR beta libraries were sequenced on the Illumina HiSeq System as 87-base-pair reads. For the original study's pipeline: A later analysis counted around 72 million unique TCR beta chains across the 550 to 700 repertoires, and about 10 million of these chains were shared by at least two donors. Raw reads were error-corrected and collapsed into unique sequences by a nearest-neighbor algorithm in which closely related sequences were merged to remove PCR and sequencing errors. Alignment of CDR3 sequences to IMGT reference sequences was used to assign V, D and J gene segments. For a sequence to be retained, a match of at least six nucleotides was required to both a V gene segment and a J gene segment. Rearrangements were classified as productive when the CDR3 lacked stop codons and remained in frame with V and J, and all other rearrangements were classified as non-productive. CDR3 was defined by IMGT convention, running from the second conserved V-encoded cysteine to the conserved J-encoded phenylalanine. The earlier analysis of a few hundred of the donors excluded any sequence lacking an unambiguous match to a single V gene segment. An earlier analysis of several hundred of the donors classified V segments as functional when productive rearrangements were above 56.7% and as segregating when the standard deviation between donors was above 5%. A statistical classification framework was developed to diagnose cytomegalovirus status using the catalog of TCR beta chain sequences. V and J gene assignment, in a later analysis, came from comparing TCR nucleotide sequences with IMGT/GENE-DB human TR gene sequences. Using the TCRdist pipeline, a later analysis assigned CDR3 sequences along with most-parsimonious VDJ recombination scenarios. In a later analysis, each TCR beta chain was defined by its CDR3 amino acid sequence together with its V-gene family, and reads lacking a unique V-gene family were excluded. In a later analysis, fewer than 650 highly shared, low-generation-probability nucleotide sequences were removed to address suspected cross-contamination and a sequencing artifact. For each public chain, a later analysis derived a clonal expansion index from normalized ranks of inferred template counts within each repertoire. In a later analysis, generation probabilities were computed with a VDJ recombination model fitted to out-of-frame rearrangements, and the resulting probabilities were checked against IGoR. In a later analysis, hypergeometric tests were used to score TCR-TCR, TCR-HLA and TCR-CMV co-occurrence, with a repertoire-size bias correction applied to TCR pairs. In a later analysis, false discovery rates were estimated by permuting HLA or CMV assignments 20 times. In a later analysis, co-occurring TCRs were grouped using DBSCAN, and TCRdist sequence similarity was added for clustering within HLA-allele-positive subsets. Co-occurrence clustering excluded repertoires with fewer than 30,000 or more than 120,000 public chains, plus five with anomalous nucleotide sharing. TCRdb carries this immuneACCESS record with in-frame sequences only. Its versions omit some clonotypes, under half of them owing to an unresolved V gene in the studies checked, with the rest unexplained. V and J calls and clone size are copied from that table; D and trimming were computed from the DNA. The sample has 110,000 to 150,000 clones on record, roughly 76% of them singletons. Roughly 1.3% of the sample rests with the top ten.

Rearrangement joined TRBV19 to TRBJ1-1; the D gene is perhaps TRBD1, on 5 matching bases. Sequencing was performed on PBMCs. The TCR comes from a woman aged 40 to 55 in good health and CMV-seronegative. The CDR3 is CASSTGGYAFF. DNA sequence: TGTGCCAGTAGTACCGGGGGGTATGCTTTCTTT.